This is a list of T cell receptor beta chains from one sample in a study of cytomegalovirus exposure and HLA in healthy donors. Sequencing used immunoSEQ multiplex PCR; TCRdb keeps in-frame clones, though not all of them. Of about 190,000 clones in the sample, roughly 80% were seen once. Sequencing was performed on PBMCs. Receptors originate from a man between 40 and 49 years old in good health and CMV-seropositive. The CDR3 runs from the conserved cysteine through the conserved F or W. The D gene is left open where the match is weak. Clone size is given for some rows only: seen once, a few or many times, or a class if the clone is expanded.

cdr3_nt	cdr3_aa	clone_size	v_call	j_call	d_call
TGTGCCAGCAGCGTAGGTCTAGCGGGGCTCACAGATACGCAGTATTTT	CASSVGLAGLTDTQYF	.	TRBV9	TRBJ2-3	TRBD2
TGTGCCTGGAGTGTAGATGGCCCACCGGAAGCTTTCTTT	CAWSVDGPPEAFF	.	TRBV30	TRBJ1-1	.
TGCAGCGTAGGGGGGGCGGGAGAGACCCAGTACTTC	CSVGGAGETQYF	.	TRBV29-1	TRBJ2-5	.
TGTGCCAGCAGTTTAACAGGGGGCGGGGGAAACACCATATATTTT	CASSLTGGGGNTIYF	once	TRBV27	TRBJ1-3	TRBD1
TGTGCCAGCAGAAGCCAGGGGGAGAGGAACGAGCAGTACTTC	CASRSQGERNEQYF	.	TRBV27	TRBJ2-7	TRBD1
TGTGCCAGCAGACCGGACAGGTTCCAAGAGACCCAGTACTTC	CASRPDRFQETQYF	.	TRBV6-5	TRBJ2-5	TRBD1
TGTGCCAGTAGTACTGGGACAGGGTGGAGCGAGCAGTACTTC	CASSTGTGWSEQYF	.	TRBV19	TRBJ2-7	TRBD1
TGTGCCAGCAGTGATAGTTCGGACAGGGTAGATACGCAGTATTTT	CASSDSSDRVDTQYF	.	TRBV28	TRBJ2-3	TRBD1
TGTGCCAGCAGCTTAGATGGTAGGGGGCTAGATCAGCCCCAGCATTTT	CASSLDGRGLDQPQHF	few	TRBV7-9	TRBJ1-5	TRBD1
TGTGCCAGTAGTACCACGGGACTAGGGGCAGATACGCAGTATTTT	CASSTTGLGADTQYF	.	TRBV19	TRBJ2-3	TRBD2
TGTGCCAGCAGCAGGGACAGCGGTAGAGGCTACACCTTC	CASSRDSGRGYTF	.	TRBV6-5	TRBJ1-2	TRBD1
TGTGCCAGCAGCTTAGGGAGGGGAGGCACTGAAGCTTTCTTT	CASSLGRGGTEAFF	few	TRBV7-3	TRBJ1-1	.
TGTGCGTCCGGACAGGGAAACTATGGCTACACCTTC	CASGQGNYGYTF	.	TRBV6-5	TRBJ1-2	TRBD1
TGCGCCAGCAGCCAGGACAGGGTGGCGGATACGCAGTATTTT	CASSQDRVADTQYF	.	TRBV5-1	TRBJ2-3	TRBD1
TGTGCCAGCACCAACTCGGACAGGGCTAACTATGGCTACACCTTC	CASTNSDRANYGYTF	once	TRBV7-9	TRBJ1-2	TRBD1
TGTGCCTGGAGTGCACAGTCGAATTCACCCCTCCACTTT	CAWSAQSNSPLHF	once	TRBV30	TRBJ1-6	.
TGTGCCAGCAGCGGGACAGGGAGCTCCTACGAGCAGTACTTC	CASSGTGSSYEQYF	.	TRBV7-9	TRBJ2-7	TRBD1
TGTGCCAGCAGCTTTGGTACAGGTTCTTGGGGCAATCAGCCCCAGCATTTT	CASSFGTGSWGNQPQHF	.	TRBV5-6	TRBJ1-5	.
TGTGCCAGCAGTCGAGAGGGATCCCATTCCGAGCAGTACTTC	CASSREGSHSEQYF	once	TRBV7-9	TRBJ2-7	.
TGTGCCAGCAGCAGTCAGGGGGTCCGATCACCCCTCCACTTT	CASSSQGVRSPLHF	.	TRBV25-1	TRBJ1-6	TRBD1
TGTGCCAGCAGTGAGGAACTAGACCTCGGCGAGCAGTACTTC	CASSEELDLGEQYF	.	TRBV6-1	TRBJ2-7	.
TGTGCCAGCAGCGGGGGAATAAGGGGAGGACAGGGCCAAGAGACCCAGTACTTC	CASSGGIRGGQGQETQYF	.	TRBV5-4	TRBJ2-5	TRBD1
TGTGCCAGCAGCCATACGGGGGGCATGAACACTGAAGCTTTCTTT	CASSHTGGMNTEAFF	once	TRBV7-9	TRBJ1-1	.
TGTGCCTGGAGTCGCAGGACTAGCGGGGGCCCTCACTCCTACGAGCAGTACTTC	CAWSRRTSGGPHSYEQYF	.	TRBV30	TRBJ2-7	TRBD2
TGTGCCAGCAGCTCTTCGACAGGGGTGAGCACTGAAGCTTTCTTT	CASSSSTGVSTEAFF	.	TRBV7-3	TRBJ1-1	TRBD1
TGTGCCAGCACCTCGGGGGGATGGGGAACTGAAGCTTTCTTT	CASTSGGWGTEAFF	.	TRBV6-5	TRBJ1-1	.
TGTGCCACCAGCAGGGACAGATATAGCAATCAGCCCCAGCATTTT	CATSRDRYSNQPQHF	.	TRBV15	TRBJ1-5	.
TGTGCCAGCAGCCCGGGACAGGGGGCCGGTAATGAAAAACTGTTTTTT	CASSPGQGAGNEKLFF	few	TRBV5-8	TRBJ1-4	TRBD1
TGTGCCAGCAGCTTGGGGACTAGCGGCTACAATGAGCAGTTCTTC	CASSLGTSGYNEQFF	.	TRBV11-2	TRBJ2-1	TRBD2
TGTGCCAGCAGCACTCGAGATACGCAGTATTTT	CASSTRDTQYF	few	TRBV11-2	TRBJ2-3	.
TGTGCCAGCAGCTTGGCTTTAACAGGGGAAGGAGGCTACACCTTC	CASSLALTGEGGYTF	.	TRBV5-8	TRBJ1-2	TRBD1
TGTGCCAGCAGCCGGGGTACTAGCCCCCACAGCTCCTACGAGCAGTACTTC	CASSRGTSPHSSYEQYF	once	TRBV11-2	TRBJ2-7	.
TGTGCCAGTAGTATAGGGGGGACTCACCGGGGGGAGACCCAGTACTTC	CASSIGGTHRGETQYF	.	TRBV19	TRBJ2-5	.
TGCGCCAGCAGCCAACAGATAAACGGGGGCAATCAGCCCCAGCATTTT	CASSQQINGGNQPQHF	once	TRBV4-1	TRBJ1-5	.
TGTGCCAGCAGCTTAGAAGGGACTAGCGGTACCTACGAGCAGTACTTC	CASSLEGTSGTYEQYF	.	TRBV7-2	TRBJ2-7	TRBD2
TGTGCCAGCACCCAAGAGACTAGCACAGATACGCAGTATTTT	CASTQETSTDTQYF	.	TRBV13	TRBJ2-3	.
TGTGCCAGCAGCGTAGCTACGGAGGGACGTGGCTACACCTTC	CASSVATEGRGYTF	.	TRBV9	TRBJ1-2	.